The T cell receptor beta chain under discussion was sequenced for a study of immune characterization of retroperitoneal liposarcoma. This clonotype is labeled medium-sized. MiXCR, run by TCRdb on the PCR reads, gives a single entry per CDR3 protein. In the table there are roughly 3,000 distinct CDR3 sequences, over 35% of which are singletons. The receptor was isolated from a male donor with retroperitoneal liposarcoma. Source material: tumor tissue.

This CDR3 is CASRKPGGNEQFF. CDR3 coding DNA: TGTGCCAGCAGAAAGCCCGGAGGCAATGAGCAGTTCTTC. This sequence joins TRBV12-3 or TRBV12-4 and TRBJ2-1, with D possibly TRBD2 on 5 matching bases. CDR3 length equals 13 residues. V lost 6 bases, J lost 6 bases, and 12 bases lay in between.